This T cell receptor (beta chain) was captured by sequencing in a study of T-cell memory formation after mild COVID-19. Across the study: Largely, the TCR clusters proved donor specific. Study-level results: Second-wave clones with a day 37 peak had unconfirmed SARS-CoV-2 specificity. Pre-infection memory already had some responding clones, implying cross-reactive memory joined.

TCR alpha and TCR beta cDNA libraries carrying sample barcodes and UMIs came from 5'RACE with constant-segment primers. TCRdb used MiXCR to reprocess the 5' RACE reads, holding one entry per CDR3 protein. The data show under 550,000 distinct CDR3 sequences, with 15% to 20% seen just once and over 9% held by the top ten. J gave up 0 bases and V 7 bases, and 3 bases lay outside the gene matches. Germline-derived CDR1 and CDR2 are SNHLY and FYNNEI. CDR3 length equals 15 residues. About this clonotype: The antigen remains undetermined.

The clonotype comes from an adult woman who had mild COVID-19 (a few samples of this study predate the infection). Cell type and time point are not known. The sequenced sample consisted of PBMCs or a T cell subset sorted from them (not recorded which). The chain employs TRBV2 and TRBJ2-7, with 13 nucleotides matching TRBD2. The CDR3 is CASKTSGGSSYEQYF. The CDR3 DNA reads TGTGCCAGCAAGACTAGCGGGGGGAGCTCCTACGAGCAGTACTTC.